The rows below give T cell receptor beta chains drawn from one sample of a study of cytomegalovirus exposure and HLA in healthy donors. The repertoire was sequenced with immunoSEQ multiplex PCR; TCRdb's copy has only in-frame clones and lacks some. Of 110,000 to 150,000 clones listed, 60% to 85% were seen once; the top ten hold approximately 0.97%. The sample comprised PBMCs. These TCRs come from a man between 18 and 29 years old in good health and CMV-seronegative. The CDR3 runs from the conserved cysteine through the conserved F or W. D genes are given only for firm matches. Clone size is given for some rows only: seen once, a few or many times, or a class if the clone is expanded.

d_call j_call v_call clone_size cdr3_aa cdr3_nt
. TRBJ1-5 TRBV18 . CASSAFSNQPQHF TGTGCCAGCTCGGCATTTAGCAATCAGCCCCAGCATTTT
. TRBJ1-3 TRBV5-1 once CASSFGDRGNTIYF TGCGCCAGCAGCTTCGGCGACAGGGGAAACACCATATATTTT
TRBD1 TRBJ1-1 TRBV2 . CASSRQGWTEAFF TGTGCCAGCAGTCGACAGGGTTGGACTGAAGCTTTCTTT
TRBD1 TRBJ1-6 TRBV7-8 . CASSQRQGYNSPLHF TGTGCCAGCAGCCAACGACAGGGGTATAATTCACCCCTCCACTTT
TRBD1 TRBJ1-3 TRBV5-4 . CASSFWVGQALGNTIYF TGTGCCAGCAGCTTTTGGGTAGGACAGGCGCTCGGAAACACCATATATTTT
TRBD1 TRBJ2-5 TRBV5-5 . CASSSGQVFGETQYF TGTGCCAGCAGCTCCGGACAGGTCTTCGGAGAGACCCAGTACTTC
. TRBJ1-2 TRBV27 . CASSLDWAGYYGYTF TGTGCCAGCAGTTTAGATTGGGCAGGGTACTATGGCTACACCTTC
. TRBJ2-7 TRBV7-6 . CASSLEGQGSYEQYF TGTGCCAGCAGCTTAGAGGGGCAGGGGAGTTACGAGCAGTACTTC
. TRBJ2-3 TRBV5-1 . CASSLLSQLTDTQYF TGCGCCAGCAGCTTGCTTTCACAGCTCACAGATACGCAGTATTTT
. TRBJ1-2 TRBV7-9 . CASSLRRSEASNYGYTF TGTGCCAGCAGCTTAAGACGGTCCGAGGCCTCTAACTATGGCTACACCTTC
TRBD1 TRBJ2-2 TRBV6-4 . CASSHLQGAGTGELFF TGTGCCAGCAGTCATCTACAGGGGGCAGGCACCGGGGAGCTGTTTTTT
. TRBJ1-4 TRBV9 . CASSPSPKMHNEKLFF TGTGCCAGCAGCCCGAGCCCAAAGATGCATAATGAAAAACTGTTTTTT
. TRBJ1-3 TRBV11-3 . CASSPESSGDTIYF TGTGCCAGCAGCCCCGAATCTTCAGGGGACACCATATATTTT
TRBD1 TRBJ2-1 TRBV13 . CASERPGQGKFF TGTGCCAGCGAGAGACCGGGACAGGGGAAGTTCTTC
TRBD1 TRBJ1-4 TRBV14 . CASSLTGTGSNEKLFF TGTGCCAGCAGCCTAACCGGGACAGGTTCTAATGAAAAACTGTTTTTT
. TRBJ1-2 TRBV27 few CASSLNSIYGYTF TGTGCCAGCAGTTTGAACAGCATCTATGGCTACACCTTC
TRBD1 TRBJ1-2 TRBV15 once CATSSGPRGTGSYGYTF TGTGCCACCAGCAGCGGCCCCCGGGGGACAGGTAGCTATGGCTACACCTTC
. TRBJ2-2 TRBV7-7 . CASSPGWAGELFF TGTGCTAGCAGCCCGGGTTGGGCCGGGGAGCTGTTTTTT
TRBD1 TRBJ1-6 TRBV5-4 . CASSSGTDFSPLHF TGTGCCAGCAGCTCCGGGACAGATTTTTCACCCCTCCACTTT
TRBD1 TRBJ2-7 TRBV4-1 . CASSQEDRGDEQYF TGCGCCAGCAGCCAAGAGGACAGGGGGGACGAGCAGTACTTC
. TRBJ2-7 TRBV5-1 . CASSPRTALTYEQYF TGCGCCAGCAGCCCTAGGACAGCCTTGACCTACGAGCAGTACTTC
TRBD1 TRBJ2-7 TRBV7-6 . CASSLRTGGDEQYF TGTGCCAGCAGCTTACGTACAGGGGGCGACGAGCAGTACTTC
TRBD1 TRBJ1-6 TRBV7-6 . CASSSEDRGPSPLHF TGTGCCAGCAGCTCTGAGGACAGGGGGCCTTCACCCCTCCACTTT
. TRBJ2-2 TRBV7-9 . CASSLANPGAGELFF TGTGCCAGCAGCTTAGCTAATCCGGGGGCCGGGGAGCTGTTTTTT
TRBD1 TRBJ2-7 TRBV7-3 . CASSPGTGLSYEQYF TGTGCCAGCAGCCCCGGGACAGGGTTGTCCTACGAGCAGTACTTC
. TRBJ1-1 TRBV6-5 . CASSYSEDMNTEAFF TGTGCCAGCAGTTACTCCGAGGACATGAACACTGAAGCTTTCTTT
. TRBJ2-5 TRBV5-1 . CASSPRGQQETQYF TGCGCCAGCAGCCCGAGAGGACAGCAAGAGACCCAGTACTTC
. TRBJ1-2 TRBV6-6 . CASSYSSVIYGYTF TGTGCCAGCAGTTACTCTTCAGTTATTTATGGCTACACCTTC
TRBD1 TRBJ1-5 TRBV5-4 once CASSWDRVQPQHF TGTGCCAGCAGTTGGGACAGGGTACAGCCCCAGCATTTT
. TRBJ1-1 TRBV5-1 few CASSLGRGWSTEAFF TGCGCCAGCAGCTTGGGGAGAGGATGGAGCACTGAAGCTTTCTTT